This TCR beta chain came from a study of blood T cell repertoires in COVID-19 (dated by TCRdb to 2018 to 2021). As for the study more broadly: Samples covering the acute and convalescent phases of COVID-19 were provided by collaborators in the United States, Italy and Spain. The material from the prospective study consisted of cDNA or gDNA derived from T cells, B-cell-depleted T cells, or PBMCs. Deeply sampled blood TCRbeta repertoires from subjects exposed to, actively infected with, or recovered from COVID-19 were included in the dataset. The repertoires were released in a freely available public database meant as a resource for research on the immune response to SARS-CoV-2. The samples were drawn from the first 160 participants of the ongoing ImmuneRACE study and from roughly 1,300 subjects provided by 6 global collaborators. A de-identified subject ID, COVID-19 status, age in years and sex were almost always included in the sample metadata. Where available, HLA class I and class II types were taken from metadata supplied by the sample provider and were not determined by assay-based typing.

Enrolling through a virtual design, the prospective study's participants ranged in age from about 18 to 89 years and lived across more than 20 United States geographic areas. To assign participants to cohorts, the prospective study relied on clinical history that participants themselves reported in a screening survey and a study questionnaire. ImmuneRACE Cohort 3 recovered participants were defined by two consecutive negative NP/OP PCR tests, healthcare professional clearance, or symptom resolution. Mobile phlebotomists in the prospective study collected whole blood, serum and a nasopharyngeal or oropharyngeal swab from every participant. Over a roughly 2-month period, participants in the prospective study had the option of providing additional blood draws and questionnaires. Prospective study blood samples were shipped either frozen or at room temperature before DNA extraction. Worth noting for this clone: The clone's antigen remains unknown. The record has no base qualities; no much larger clone is one base away.

TCRbeta CDR3 regions were amplified from genomic DNA by means of the immunoSEQ Assay, a bias-controlled multiplex PCR. As for the authors' bioinformatics: The number of nucleated cells in each sample was estimated by amplification of reference gene primers within the assay. To quantify the absolute abundance of each unique TCRbeta CDR3 rearrangement, sequence reads were collapsed and filtered. For each sample, productive Simpson clonality was calculated as the square root of Simpson's diversity index over productive rearrangements. TCRdb stores this immuneACCESS table with in-frame sequences only. Part of the clones is absent; in the studies checked, under half of the shortfall reflects unresolved V genes, and no reason is known for the rest. V and J calls and clone size are copied from that table; D and trimming were computed from the DNA. For this sample there are 200,000 to 250,000 clones; 82% appear just once. More than 3% of the sample lies in the top ten.

For CDR1 and CDR2, the germline V gene (reference sequence) lists SGHNT and YYREEE. Spanning cysteine to phenylalanine, the CDR3 consists of 17 amino acids. CDR3 DNA is the only sequence kept; it has 51 bases, read in frame from the first base. Trimming takes 1 base from V and 2 bases from J, and the germline ends sit 17 bases apart. Summary of the overall study and its limitations: The amount of clinical and demographic metadata varied by source and participant and was provided uncurated.

The TCR sequence derives from a woman aged 60-75 years who had recovered from COVID-19. The sample comprised PBMCs or T cells enriched from blood (not recorded which). The chain is encoded by TRBV5-4 joined to TRBJ2-3; the D region possibly corresponds to TRBD1 (6 bases align). The CDR3 region has the sequence CASSLQPPGTLTDTQYF. Read as DNA, the sequence is TGTGCCAGCAGCTTGCAACCCCCCGGGACACTCACAGATACGCAGTATTTT.